These T cell receptor beta chains were read from a single sample in a study of cytomegalovirus exposure and HLA in healthy donors. Sequenced by immunoSEQ multiplex PCR; TCRdb stores in-frame clones only, minus some. The sample comprises 100,000 to 150,000 clones, roughly 72% of which are singletons, and around 1.8% rests with the top ten. Sequences were obtained from PBMCs. The receptors were gathered from a woman in her forties or fifties in good health and CMV-seronegative. CDR3s include the opening cysteine and the closing phenylalanine or tryptophan. Each record gives: D gene, J gene, V gene, clone size, CDR3 protein, CDR3 DNA. A D gene is named only where the DNA matches it firmly. Only part of the rows carry a size: once, few, many, or a class if the clone is expanded.

D gene: -; J gene: TRBJ1-4; V gene: TRBV28; clone size: -; CDR3 protein: CASVRLGGEGEKLFF; CDR3 DNA: TGTGCCAGCGTCCGGTTGGGGGGAGAGGGAGAAAAACTGTTTTTT
D gene: -; J gene: TRBJ1-1; V gene: TRBV18; clone size: -; CDR3 protein: CASSPKAGNTEAFF; CDR3 DNA: TGTGCCAGCTCACCAAAGGCAGGGAACACTGAAGCTTTCTTT
D gene: -; J gene: TRBJ1-1; V gene: TRBV5-1; clone size: -; CDR3 protein: CASSFEQGNTEAFF; CDR3 DNA: TGCGCCAGCAGCTTTGAACAGGGGAACACTGAAGCTTTCTTT
D gene: TRBD1; J gene: TRBJ1-2; V gene: TRBV25-1; clone size: -; CDR3 protein: CASGQGDYGYPF; CDR3 DNA: TGTGCCAGCGGACAGGGGGACTATGGCTACCCCTTC
D gene: TRBD1; J gene: TRBJ2-1; V gene: TRBV5-1; clone size: -; CDR3 protein: CASSWGTGAYIRDEQFF; CDR3 DNA: TGCGCCAGCAGCTGGGGGACAGGGGCATACATACGGGATGAGCAGTTCTTC
D gene: TRBD2; J gene: TRBJ2-3; V gene: TRBV7-3; clone size: -; CDR3 protein: CASSLRSGHKGGSITDTQYF; CDR3 DNA: TGTGCCAGCAGCTTAAGGTCGGGGCATAAGGGCGGGAGTATCACAGATACGCAGTATTTT
D gene: TRBD1; J gene: TRBJ1-1; V gene: TRBV6-6; clone size: -; CDR3 protein: CASSPPGQGRRVAFF; CDR3 DNA: TGTGCCAGCAGCCCCCCGGGACAGGGTCGACGGGTAGCTTTCTTT
D gene: -; J gene: TRBJ1-1; V gene: TRBV7-9; clone size: few; CDR3 protein: CASSLWTQSNTEAFF; CDR3 DNA: TGTGCCAGCAGCTTATGGACACAGTCGAACACTGAAGCTTTCTTT
D gene: TRBD2; J gene: TRBJ2-4; V gene: TRBV7-9; clone size: -; CDR3 protein: CASSGEWSGGPDKNIQYF; CDR3 DNA: TGTGCCAGCAGCGGGGAGTGGTCGGGAGGGCCGGACAAAAACATTCAGTACTTC
D gene: -; J gene: TRBJ1-1; V gene: TRBV5-1; clone size: few; CDR3 protein: CASSLVGENTEAFF; CDR3 DNA: TGCGCCAGCAGCTTGGTGGGAGAGAACACTGAAGCTTTCTTT
D gene: -; J gene: TRBJ1-2; V gene: TRBV27; clone size: -; CDR3 protein: CASSLSGYGYGYTF; CDR3 DNA: TGTGCCAGCAGTTTATCCGGGTATGGATATGGCTACACCTTC
D gene: -; J gene: TRBJ1-2; V gene: TRBV25-1; clone size: -; CDR3 protein: CASSESAGSDYGYTF; CDR3 DNA: TGTGCCAGCAGTGAATCCGCAGGGTCCGACTATGGCTACACCTTC
D gene: TRBD1; J gene: TRBJ2-1; V gene: TRBV6-4; clone size: -; CDR3 protein: CASSEDREHLEQFF; CDR3 DNA: TGTGCCAGCAGTGAGGACAGGGAGCACCTAGAGCAGTTCTTC